A single sample is the source of the 14 T cell receptor beta chains below, sequenced in a study of T cell repertoires in cytomegalovirus infection. TCRdb processed the reads anew with MiXCR; each CDR3 protein has one entry. The sample holds around 300,000 distinct CDR3 sequences, 9% to 9.5% seen once. The sequenced material came from PBMCs. The receptors here all came from a human donor in good health (CMV status not recorded). Some clones in this sample may be carry-over from other donors' samples.

This clonotype was picked up a small number of times. The rearrangement uses TRBV6-6 and TRBJ1-2; D is unresolved. Germline V gene lookup returns CDR1 MNHNY and CDR2 SVGAGI (reference sequence). V lost 7 bases and J lost 6, with 15 bases in between. CDR3 length: 13 residues. Here the CDR3 DNA reads TGTGCCAGCATTCCGACGCAGACTAATGGCTACACCTTC. This encodes CASIPTQTNGYTF.

The sample holds many counts of this clonotype. The rearrangement uses TRBV7-2 and TRBJ2-4, with 8 nucleotides matching TRBD1. CDR3 length: 17 amino acids. CDR1 and CDR2 from the germline V gene are SGHTA and FQGNSA. The V and J ends lost 6 bases and 0 bases, in that order; junction bases with no gene match: 10. CDR3 bases: TGTGCCAGCAGTTGGGTTCAGGGGGCGACAGCCAAAAACATTCAGTACTTC. The encoded protein is CASSWVQGATAKNIQYF.

This clonotype has more than one count but fewer than ten. J is TRBJ2-7 and V is TRBV7-9; D gene unclear. Germline assignment: CDR1 SEHNR and CDR2 FQNEAQ (reference sequence). The V end lost 5 bases, the J end lost 4 bases, and 12 bases lay between the germline ends. The CDR3 contains 13 residues. CDR3 nucleotide sequence: TGTGCCAGCAGCGGCCGACACTTTTACGAGCAGTACTTC. This sequence encodes CASSGRHFYEQYF.

In its sample, this clonotype was seen a few times. The DNA of the CDR3 is TGTGCCAGCAGTGACACGACTTATACCGCGAACACCGGGGAGCTGTTTTTT. Protein product: CASSDTTYTANTGELFF. The chain joins TRBV6-4 to TRBJ2-2; unclear D gene. Per the germline V gene, CDR1 is MRHNA and CDR2 is SNTAGT. V shed 2 bases and J shed 0 bases, with 13 bases lying between them. The CDR3 is 17 amino acids.

There are a few counts of this clonotype. The chain combines TRBV6-6 with TRBJ1-2; a possible D gene is TRBD1 (5 bases). CDR3 length equals 15 residues. The V end lost 0 bases, the J end lost 2 bases, and 10 bases lay between the germline ends. The germline V gene has CDR1 MNHNY and CDR2 SVGAGI (reference sequence). CDR3 bases: TGTGCCAGCAGTTACTCTGGGGGTCAGAACTATGGCTACACCTTC. This codes for CASSYSGGQNYGYTF.

This clonotype was recorded at least ten times. The genes are TRBV7-9 and TRBJ1-1; TRBD1 matches 9 bases. The J segment lost 4 bases and the V segment lost 1 base, leaving 4 bases of the junction unmatched. There are 15 residues in the CDR3. The V gene's germline CDR1 is SEHNR and CDR2 FQNEAQ (reference sequence). The CDR3, as DNA: TGTGCCAGCAGCTTAGGGGACAGGGCCCCCACTGAAGCTTTCTTT. Translated: CASSLGDRAPTEAFF.

The sample holds many counts of this clonotype. The chain has TRBV27 and TRBJ2-3; 13 bases map to TRBD2. The trim removed 6 bases at V and 3 bases at J, leaving 12 bases unmatched. This CDR3 contains 18 residues. Germline V gives CDR1 MNHEY, CDR2 SMNVEV (reference sequence). DNA of the CDR3: TGTGCCAGCAGATCGTCACTAGCGGGGGGGCCTAGGACAGATACGCAGTATTTT. Translated, it gives CASRSSLAGGPRTDTQYF.

This clonotype was seen a handful of times. V gene TRBV2 combines with J gene TRBJ2-1; no definite D call. Germline values: CDR1 SNHLY, CDR2 FYNNEI. The CDR3 loop spans 14 amino acids. The V and J ends lost 5 bases and 6 bases respectively, with 14 bases between them. DNA of the CDR3: TGTGCCAGCAGTTCGGATCCCCCTAGCAATGAGCAGTTCTTC. Translating it yields CASSSDPPSNEQFF. Using reference TRBV2 and TRBJ2-1 for the parts outside the CDR3, the full variable domain is EPEVTQTPSHQVTQMGQEVILRCVPISNHLYFYWYRQILGQKVEFLVSFYNNEISEKSEIFDDQFSVERPDGSNFTLKIRSTKLEDSAMYFCASSSDPPSNEQFFGPGTRLTVL.

This clonotype was seen more than once but under ten times. This chain connects TRBV28 to TRBJ2-3, with D perhaps matching TRBD1 (6 bases). V was shortened by 8 bases and J by 6 bases, with 21 bases between the two germline ends. The CDR3 extends over 15 amino acids. CDR1 and CDR2 (germline): MDHEN, SYDVKM. CDR3 sequence: CASPAGLGAADTQYF. The CDR3 DNA reads TGTGCCAGCCCTGCCGGGCTGGGGGCAGCGGATACGCAGTATTTT.

The CDR3 loop reads CASSWASGTAQYF. DNA of the CDR3: TGTGCCAGCAGTTGGGCTAGCGGGACAGCGCAGTACTTC. The V call is TRBV27, the J call TRBJ2-7; 9 bases fit TRBD2. Germline CDR1 is MNHEY and CDR2 is SMNVEV (reference sequence). This CDR3 is 13 amino acids long. Trimming removed 4 bases from V and 9 bases from J; junction bases left unmatched: 7.

The table lists this clonotype with a few counts. J is TRBJ1-5 and V is TRBV27; 7 bases line up with TRBD1. Trimming removed 6 bases from V and 4 bases from J; junction bases left unmatched: 6. CDR1 MNHEY and CDR2 SMNVEV come from the germline V gene (reference sequence). The CDR3 is 14 amino acids. The CDR3 region is CASRVGQENQPQHF. Here the CDR3 DNA reads TGTGCCAGCAGAGTCGGACAGGAAAATCAGCCCCAGCATTTT.

A few counts support this clonotype. The rearrangement joins TRBV12-3 or TRBV12-4 to TRBJ1-5, with 7 nucleotides matching TRBD1. The CDR3 sequence is 12 residues long. J gave up 7 bases and V 4 bases, and 1 base lay outside the gene matches. For the CDR3, the DNA is TGTGCCAGCAGTTCGGGACAGCAGCCCCAGCATTTT. Its translation: CASSSGQQPQHF.

The chain carries TRBV27 and TRBJ1-2; TRBD1 agrees at 7 bases. Germline V gene data show CDR1 as MNHEY and CDR2 as SMNVEV (reference sequence). This CDR3 is 16 amino acids long. J was trimmed by 1 base and V by 6 bases; bases with no gene match: 11. CDR3 DNA sequence: TGTGCCAGCAGCCCATCGATTGGACAGGTTAACTATGGCTACACCTTC. This sequence encodes CASSPSIGQVNYGYTF.

Comments on this clonotype: Being one base from a much bigger clone, this may be a read error. The chain employs TRBV19 and TRBJ2-7, with TRBD1 matching over 8 bases. Germline lookup yields CDR1 LNHDA and CDR2 SQIVND (reference sequence). The CDR3 runs to 15 residues. The CDR3 sequence: CVSSSTGTGAYEQYF. DNA for the CDR3: TGTGTCAGTAGTAGCACCGGGACAGGAGCTTACGAGCAGTACTTC.